What follows describes a single TCR beta chain. The clone's antigen remains unknown. No much larger clonotype is one base removed from it; base qualities were not supplied. The entry originates in a study of T cell responses to AZD1222 COVID-19 vaccine (dated by TCRdb to the early 2020s). Notes on the research overall: AZD1222 recipients whose second dose came at about 4 weeks and those whose second dose came at about 12 weeks were combined into one group, since spike-specific TCR depth and breadth did not differ between the two schedules. A total of over 230 trial participants underwent TCR sequencing, of whom 200 to 220 had received two doses of AZD1222 and about 25 had received two doses of the MenACWY control vaccine. Trial participants were enrolled into age subgroups of 18-55, 56-69 and 70-plus years, which contained around 140, 26 and 57 TCR-sequenced participants, respectively.

The CDR3 regions of human TCRbeta chains were analyzed by immunosequencing. The study's own analysis went as follows. Repertoire TCRs were matched against a reference library of SARS-CoV-2-specific TCRs generated with the MIRA antigen-specificity platform. Breadth was defined as the fraction of unique TCRs that were SARS-CoV-2-associated. Depth was defined as the fraction of total T cells that were SARS-CoV-2-associated. Using the MIRA data, every spike-specific TCR was mapped to the spike region that the TCR reacted to and assigned to either a CD4 or a CD8 class. Log10-transformed breadth and depth values were compared by one-way ANOVA with Sidak's multiple comparisons tests. TCRdb retrieved this table from immuneACCESS and kept in-frame rearrangements only. Not all clones are present; in checked studies, unresolved V genes account for under half, and no reason is known for the remainder. The V and J calls and clone size were taken over from that table, and D and trimming were inferred from the DNA. The sample table shows fewer than 150,000 clones, and around 84% are seen once. The ten most abundant clones make up more than 6.5% of the sample.

CDR1 and CDR2 are read off the germline V gene as SGHTA and FQGNSA. Including cysteine and phenylalanine, the CDR3 has 18 amino acids. Only the CDR3 DNA stays, 54 bases, in frame from base 1. Between the V and J ends, shortened by 5 bases and 7 bases respectively, the junction contains 26 bases. This specimen's time point label, interpreted: baseline before first vaccination. Samples from vaccinated people were obtained from the UK trials COV001 and COV002, which included a single-blind randomized controlled phase 2/3 trial of AZD1222 (ChAdOx1 nCoV-19) in healthy adults. Trial participant PBMC samples were collected at day 0 and day 28 after the second dose for TCRbeta chain sequencing. Results the study describes overall, beyond this receptor: Participants were mostly white British and included more females than males, and it was suggested by the authors that clonal diversity may have been underestimated. Only a handful of AZD1222 recipients were SARS-CoV-2 seropositive at baseline, limiting conclusions about previously exposed vaccinees. The vaccine-associated CD4 TCRs covered the entire spike protein, and the dominant responses fell in regions 160-218 and 743-854. In the small 56-69-year group, the increase in depth fell short of significance, most likely because of low power. After two AZD1222 doses, spike-specific TCR breadth and depth were significantly higher than at day 0 and than in MenACWY recipients. Nearly half of unique spike-specific TCRs reportedly recognized epitopes outside regions mutated in the B.1.351 and B.1.1.7 variants. Because no samples from the day 14 peak response were available, repertoires could be characterized only after the peak T cell response.

Material: peripheral blood, obtained on day 0 of AZD1222 vaccination. The sequence derives from an adult in good health. Recombination connected TRBV7-2 to TRBJ2-2; the D gene is possibly TRBD1, with 6 bases matching. The CDR3 here reads CASSVRIMVAGAGGELFF. The bases are TGTGCCAGCAGCGTTAGAATCATGGTGGCAGGGGCGGGCGGGGAGCTGTTTTTT. With the rest looked up from the reference TRBV7-2 and TRBJ2-2 genes rather than sequenced, the full variable domain is GAGVSQSPSNKVTEKGKDVELRCDPISGHTALYWYRQSLGQGLEFLIYFQGNSAPDKSGLPSDRFSAERTGGSVSTLTIQRTQQEDSAVYLCASSVRIMVAGAGGELFFGEGSRLTVL.